This T cell receptor beta chain is from a study of T cell repertoires in cytomegalovirus infection. Overall study: It was the public TCR beta signatures that indicated both CMV infection and matching HLA type. General study findings and limits: The cumulative frequency of public TCR beta families identified carriers of CMV plus the relevant HLA. The ex vivo response was dominated by HLA-C-restricted CMV-specific TCR beta clonotypes.

Trimming removed 3 bases from V and 5 bases from J, with 8 bases in between. Germline V gives CDR1 SGHDT, CDR2 YYEEEE. The CDR3 spans 13 residues. This clonotype has ten or more counts. What it binds is not known. TCRdb called the reads again in MiXCR, with one record for every CDR3 protein. The table includes some 300,000 distinct CDR3 sequences, roughly a sixth detected once. This receptor was taken from a human donor in good health (CMV status not recorded). Some clones in this sample may be carry-over from other donors' samples. The genes are TRBV5-6 and TRBJ2-2, with D hard to call. Source material: PBMCs. The CDR3 region has the DNA TGTGCCAGCAGCTGGACGGCGACCGGGGAGCTGTTTTTT. Translating gives CASSWTATGELFF.